One and the same sample provided the 4 T cell receptor beta chains below, sequenced in a study of T-cell memory formation after mild COVID-19. MiXCR was run by TCRdb on the 5' RACE reads, yielding one entry per CDR3 protein. The sample shows about 350,000 distinct CDR3 sequences, under 30% of them seen only once. Sequencing was performed on PBMCs or a T cell subset sorted from them (not recorded which). These receptors were taken from an adult woman who had mild COVID-19 (a few samples of this study predate the infection). Cell type and time point are not known.

The chain links TRBV2 to TRBJ1-1; D unclear. Germline values: CDR1 SNHLY, CDR2 FYNNEI. The V end was cut by 4 bases, the J end by 5 bases, with 14 bases between. CDR3 length: 14 amino acids. The CDR3 reads CASSGEGGSTEAFF. In DNA, the CDR3 is TGTGCCAGCAGTGGGGAGGGAGGGAGTACTGAAGCTTTCTTT.

The V call is TRBV18, the J call TRBJ1-5; no clear D gene. CDR3 length: 13 residues. V was clipped by 0 bases and J by 9 bases, with 9 bases between them. CDR1 KGHSH and CDR2 LQKENI come from the germline V gene. This CDR3 reads CASSPPGPWPQHF. CDR3 in DNA: TGTGCCAGCTCACCACCGGGCCCGTGGCCCCAGCATTTT.

The chain joins TRBV24-1 to TRBJ2-1; 9 nucleotides agree with TRBD1. The CDR3 spans 16 residues. The germline gives CDR1 KGHDR, CDR2 SFDVKD. V was pared by 5 bases and J by 7 bases, with 11 bases of the junction left unmatched. The DNA of the CDR3 is TGTGCCACCAGTGCCCCGGGACAGGGCCTGGAGAATGAGCAGTTCTTC. It specifies CATSAPGQGLENEQFF.

V and J are TRBV7-9 and TRBJ2-5; D perhaps matches TRBD1 (5 bases). The ends were cut back, 4 bases at V and 0 bases at J, with 9 bases in the middle. The CDR3 runs to 14 residues. The germline CDR1 and CDR2 sequences are SEHNR and FQNEAQ (reference sequence). The CDR3 DNA follows: TGTGCCAGCAGCTCAGGGCAGTACCAAGAGACCCAGTACTTC. This codes for CASSSGQYQETQYF.